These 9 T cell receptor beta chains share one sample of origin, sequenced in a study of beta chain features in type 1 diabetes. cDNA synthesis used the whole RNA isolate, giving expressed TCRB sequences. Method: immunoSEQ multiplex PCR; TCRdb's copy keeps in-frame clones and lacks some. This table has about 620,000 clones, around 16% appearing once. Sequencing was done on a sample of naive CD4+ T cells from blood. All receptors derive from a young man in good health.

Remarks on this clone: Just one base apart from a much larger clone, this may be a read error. Here the CDR3 reads CASSDQETQYF. CDR3 bases: TGTGCCAGCAGCGACCAAGAGACCCAGTACTTC. The chain couples TRBV7-6 to TRBJ2-5; D unresolved. CDR3 length equals 11 residues. Germline CDR1 SGHVS, CDR2 FNYEAQ. V lost 5 bases and J 0 bases, leaving 1 base between the germline ends.

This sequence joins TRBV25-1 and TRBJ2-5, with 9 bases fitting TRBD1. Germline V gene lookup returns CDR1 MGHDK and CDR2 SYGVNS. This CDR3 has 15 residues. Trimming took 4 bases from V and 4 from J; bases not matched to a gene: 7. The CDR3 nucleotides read TGTGCCAGCAGTGGAACTACAGGGGGCGCAGAGACCCAGTACTTC. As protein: CASSGTTGGAETQYF.

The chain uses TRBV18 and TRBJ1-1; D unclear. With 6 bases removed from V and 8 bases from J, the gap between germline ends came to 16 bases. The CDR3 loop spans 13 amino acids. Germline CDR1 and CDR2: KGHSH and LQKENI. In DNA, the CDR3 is TGTGCCAGCTCCTCCGTAAAAGGGTTCGAAGCTTTCTTT. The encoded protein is CASSSVKGFEAFF.

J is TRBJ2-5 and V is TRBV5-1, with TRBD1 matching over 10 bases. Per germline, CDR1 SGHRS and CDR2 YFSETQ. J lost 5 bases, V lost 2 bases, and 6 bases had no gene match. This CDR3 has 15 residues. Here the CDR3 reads CASSLWDRGMETQYF. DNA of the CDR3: TGCGCCAGCAGCTTATGGGACAGGGGAATGGAGACCCAGTACTTC.

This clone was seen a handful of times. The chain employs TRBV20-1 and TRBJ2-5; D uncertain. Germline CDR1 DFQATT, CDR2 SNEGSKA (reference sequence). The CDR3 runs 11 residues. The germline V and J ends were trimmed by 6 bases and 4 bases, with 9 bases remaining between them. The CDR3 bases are TGCAGTGCCTTACAAGGAGAGACCCAGTACTTC. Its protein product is CSALQGETQYF.

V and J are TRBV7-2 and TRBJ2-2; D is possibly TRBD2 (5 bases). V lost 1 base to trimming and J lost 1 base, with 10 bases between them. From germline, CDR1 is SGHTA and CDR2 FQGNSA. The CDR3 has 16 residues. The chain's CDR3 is CASSLGRGLNTGELFF. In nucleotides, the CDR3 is TGTGCCAGCAGCTTAGGACGGGGTCTGAACACCGGGGAGCTGTTTTTT.

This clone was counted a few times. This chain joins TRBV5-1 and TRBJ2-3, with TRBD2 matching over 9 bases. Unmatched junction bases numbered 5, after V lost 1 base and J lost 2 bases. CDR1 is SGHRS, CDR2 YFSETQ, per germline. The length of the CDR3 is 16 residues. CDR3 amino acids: CASSLSLAGNTDTQYF. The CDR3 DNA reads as TGCGCCAGCAGCTTGTCCCTAGCGGGAAACACAGATACGCAGTATTTT.

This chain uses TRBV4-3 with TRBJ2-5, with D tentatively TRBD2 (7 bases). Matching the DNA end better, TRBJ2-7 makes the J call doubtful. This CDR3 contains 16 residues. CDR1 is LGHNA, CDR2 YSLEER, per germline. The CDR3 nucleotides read TGCGCCAGCAGCCACCGAAGCGGGGACATCTCCTACGAGCAGTACTTC. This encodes CASSHRSGDISYEQYF.

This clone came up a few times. CDR3 protein: CASSLMGTHYGYTF. DNA for the CDR3: TGTGCCAGCAGCTTAATGGGGACCCACTATGGCTACACCTTC. The chain carries TRBV7-2 and TRBJ1-2, with D perhaps matching TRBD1 (5 bases). V was clipped by 2 bases and J by 3 bases, with 10 bases between them. The CDR3 has 14 residues. Germline V gene lookup returns CDR1 SGHTA and CDR2 FQGNSA.